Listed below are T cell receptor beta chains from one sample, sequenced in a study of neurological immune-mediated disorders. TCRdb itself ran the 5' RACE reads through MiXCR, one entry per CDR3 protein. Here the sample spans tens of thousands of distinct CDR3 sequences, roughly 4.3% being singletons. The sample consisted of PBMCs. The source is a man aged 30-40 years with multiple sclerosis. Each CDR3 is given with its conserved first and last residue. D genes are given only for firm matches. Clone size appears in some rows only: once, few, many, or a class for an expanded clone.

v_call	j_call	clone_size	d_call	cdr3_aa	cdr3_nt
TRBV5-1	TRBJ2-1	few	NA	CASSSGPSGEGSYNEQFF	TGCGCCAGCAGCTCGGGGCCGTCAGGGGAGGGCTCCTACAATGAGCAGTTCTTC
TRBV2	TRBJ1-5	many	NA	CASKGDSNQPQHF	TGTGCCAGCAAGGGGGATAGCAATCAGCCCCAGCATTTT
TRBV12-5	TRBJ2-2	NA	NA	CASGYPGPGGELFF	TGTGCTAGTGGTTACCCCGGGCCTGGAGGGGAGCTGTTTTTT
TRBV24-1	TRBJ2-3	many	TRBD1	CATSPGQGADTQYF	TGTGCCACCAGCCCGGGACAGGGAGCAGATACGCAGTATTTT
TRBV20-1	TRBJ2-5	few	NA	CSARDRGLGLETQYF	TGCAGTGCTAGAGATCGGGGGCTGGGTCTAGAGACCCAGTACTTC
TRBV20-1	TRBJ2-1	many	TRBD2	CSARGLARNEQFF	TGCAGTGCTAGGGGACTAGCGCGGAATGAGCAGTTCTTC
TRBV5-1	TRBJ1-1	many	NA	CASSLGVREIPEAFF	TGCGCCAGCAGCTTGGGGGTCAGGGAGATCCCTGAAGCTTTCTTT
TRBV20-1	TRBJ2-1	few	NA	CSARDQGFHNEQFF	TGCAGTGCTAGAGATCAGGGCTTCCACAATGAGCAGTTCTTC
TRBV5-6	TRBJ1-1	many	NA	CASSLRLGEAFF	TGTGCCAGCAGCCTGAGACTTGGTGAAGCTTTCTTT
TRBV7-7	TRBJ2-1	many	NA	CASSLALGDEQFF	TGTGCCAGCAGCTTAGCGTTGGGTGATGAGCAGTTCTTC
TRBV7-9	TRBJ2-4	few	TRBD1	CASSSFGQGADIQYF	TGTGCCAGCAGCTCTTTCGGACAGGGGGCAGACATTCAGTACTTC
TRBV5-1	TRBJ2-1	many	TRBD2	CASSLVSSGGTNEQFF	TGCGCCAGCAGCTTGGTATCTAGCGGGGGGACCAATGAGCAGTTCTTC
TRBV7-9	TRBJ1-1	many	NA	CASSQGSGYTEAFF	TGTGCCAGCAGCCAGGGTAGTGGGTACACTGAAGCTTTCTTT